These T cell receptor beta chains were read from a single sample in a study of blood T cells in healthy people across ages. Each CDR3 protein gets one entry after TCRdb re-called the 5' RACE reads with MiXCR. Of 700,000 or so distinct CDR3 sequences in the sample, approximately 22% were seen once. The sample taken for sequencing was blood. The receptors here all came from a man between 65 and 79 years old in good health. Each CDR3 is given with its conserved first and last residue.

>TRBJ2-1|13|TRBV5-5
CASSFSGYNEQFF
>TRBJ2-1|18|TRBV24-1
CVTSDLPLSGRSHNEQFF
>TRBJ2-1|13|TRBV6-5
CAATGTDYNEQFF
>TRBJ2-1|19|TRBV9
CASSGRVLAGVVGGNEQFF
>TRBJ1-1|15|TRBV6-4
CASSPGAGGGKMAFF
>TRBJ2-5|13|TRBV29-1
CSVEKGIQETQYF
>TRBJ2-7|13|TRBV6-1
CASISRTSYEQYF
>TRBJ2-1|15|TRBV20-1
CSARVGEASYNEQFF
>TRBJ2-4|14|TRBV13
CASSLGRSSNIQYF
>TRBJ1-1|17|TRBV28
CASRYVGQGAANTEAFF
>TRBJ1-1|13|TRBV19
CASSTTLDTEAFF
>TRBJ2-5|11|TRBV20-1
CSASTGETQYF
>TRBJ2-3|15|TRBV7-3
CASSARTSGTDTQYF